This T cell receptor beta chain was found in a study of shared clonotypes between healthy human individuals. Selected positively for CCR7 and CD45RO-negative, naive CD8 cells excluded terminally differentiated effector memory CD45RA+ cells. Repertoires were generated with immunoSEQ multiplex PCR, while TCRdb's copy carries only in-frame clones and drops some. This table has hundreds of thousands of clones, roughly 96% appearing once. This clone has just one count. V dropped 5 bases and J dropped 2 bases, with 21 bases sitting between them. CDR1 is MDHEN and CDR2 is SYDVKM in the germline V gene. CDR3 length: 17 residues.

The sequenced material came from naive CD8+ T cells sorted from blood. J is TRBJ2-5 and V is TRBV28, with a tentative D call TRBD2 (6 bases). The receptor's source is a woman under 40 in good health. As DNA, the CDR3 is TGTGCCAGCAGTCGACCGCCGTGGAGGGAAATACAAGAGACCCAGTACTTC. Its protein is CASSRPPWREIQETQYF.